These T cell receptor beta chains were read from a single sample in a study of cytotoxic CD8 clonotypes in ibrutinib-treated CLL. Generated by immunoSEQ multiplex PCR, the TCRdb table keeps only in-frame clones and is missing some. Here the sample spans some 120,000 clones, approximately 80% being singletons. Source: PBMCs, taken after 24 months of ibrutinib treatment. The source of these receptors is a human donor with chronic lymphocytic leukemia. Both conserved end residues are part of each CDR3. The order of the fields is V gene, J gene, D gene, clone size, CDR3 protein, CDR3 DNA. A D gene is named only where the DNA matches it firmly. Clone size is given for some rows only: seen once, a few or many times, or a class if the clone is expanded.

V: TRBV29-1; J: TRBJ2-7; D: TRBD1; size: -; CDR3: CSVGPPPGQGPPYEQYF; DNA: TGCAGCGTTGGCCCCCCACCGGGACAGGGGCCCCCTTACGAGCAGTACTTC
V: TRBV6-5; J: TRBJ2-7; D: TRBD1; size: few; CDR3: CASSNTGDYEQYF; DNA: TGTGCCAGCAGTAATACAGGGGACTACGAGCAGTACTTC
V: TRBV2; J: TRBJ1-1; D: -; size: -; CDR3: CASHQGLTGGTEAFF; DNA: TGTGCCAGCCATCAGGGACTGACGGGGGGCACTGAAGCTTTCTTT
V: TRBV6-1; J: TRBJ1-1; D: TRBD1; size: -; CDR3: CASSGSDRRGAFF; DNA: TGTGCCAGCAGTGGATCGGACAGGAGGGGAGCTTTCTTT
V: TRBV11-2; J: TRBJ2-1; D: -; size: -; CDR3: CASSLGFPNEQFF; DNA: TGTGCCAGCAGCCTAGGTTTCCCCAATGAGCAGTTCTTC
V: TRBV18; J: TRBJ2-3; D: -; size: -; CDR3: CASSPSAVSSTDTQYF; DNA: TGTGCCAGCTCACCATCCGCAGTATCTAGCACAGATACGCAGTATTTT
V: TRBV5-1; J: TRBJ2-1; D: TRBD2; size: -; CDR3: CASSLDLVAGVNEQFF; DNA: TGCGCCAGCAGCTTGGATCTTGTAGCGGGCGTCAATGAGCAGTTCTTC
V: TRBV4-3; J: TRBJ2-7; D: -; size: -; CDR3: CASSQDPGLSSYEQYF; DNA: TGCGCCAGCAGCCAAGATCCAGGGTTGAGCTCCTACGAGCAGTACTTC
V: TRBV30; J: TRBJ1-2; D: TRBD1; size: -; CDR3: CAWSPDPDRGGGYTF; DNA: TGTGCCTGGAGTCCCGACCCGGACAGGGGCGGCGGCTACACCTTC
V: TRBV5-4; J: TRBJ1-1; D: -; size: -; CDR3: CASSFRRGTEAFF; DNA: TGTGCCAGCAGCTTTAGACGGGGCACTGAAGCTTTCTTT
V: TRBV7-2; J: TRBJ1-5; D: TRBD1; size: -; CDR3: CASSLAWTGGQYGNQPQHF; DNA: TGTGCCAGCAGCTTAGCCTGGACAGGGGGCCAATATGGCAATCAGCCCCAGCATTTT
V: TRBV4-2; J: TRBJ1-1; D: -; size: -; CDR3: CASSQDTENTEAFF; DNA: TGTGCCAGCAGCCAAGACACGGAGAACACTGAAGCTTTCTTT
V: TRBV5-6; J: TRBJ2-1; D: -; size: -; CDR3: CASSFFGHPNEQFF; DNA: TGTGCCAGCAGCTTTTTTGGCCATCCGAATGAGCAGTTCTTC
V: TRBV5-1; J: TRBJ2-5; D: TRBD1; size: -; CDR3: CASSSGTGRGETQYF; DNA: TGCGCCAGCAGCTCGGGGACAGGGAGGGGAGAGACCCAGTACTTC
V: TRBV11-2; J: TRBJ2-5; D: TRBD2; size: -; CDR3: CASSPQRLAAETQYF; DNA: TGTGCCAGCAGCCCACAACGACTAGCGGCGGAGACCCAGTACTTC
V: TRBV14; J: TRBJ1-2; D: -; size: -; CDR3: CASSQDWAGDGYTF; DNA: TGTGCCAGCAGCCAAGATTGGGCAGGGGATGGCTACACCTTC
V: TRBV7-9; J: TRBJ1-6; D: -; size: -; CDR3: CASSDGPGQGSSYNSPLHF; DNA: TGTGCCAGCAGCGACGGCCCGGGGCAGGGAAGCTCCTATAATTCACCCCTCCACTTT
V: TRBV5-4; J: TRBJ1-1; D: TRBD1; size: -; CDR3: CASSLVGTGGKAFF; DNA: TGTGCCAGCAGCTTGGTTGGGACAGGGGGAAAAGCTTTCTTT
V: TRBV25-1; J: TRBJ1-1; D: -; size: -; CDR3: CASSEHRDGTEAFF; DNA: TGTGCCAGCAGTGAACACAGGGACGGCACTGAAGCTTTCTTT
V: TRBV19; J: TRBJ1-1; D: -; size: -; CDR3: CASRNLGAGEAFF; DNA: TGTGCCAGTAGAAATCTGGGGGCCGGCGAAGCTTTCTTT
V: TRBV30; J: TRBJ2-2; D: TRBD1; size: few; CDR3: CAWNQGARSTGELFF; DNA: TGTGCCTGGAATCAGGGGGCGCGGAGCACCGGGGAGCTGTTTTTT
V: TRBV5-8; J: TRBJ1-1; D: TRBD1; size: -; CDR3: CASRPGGRGPFAEAFF; DNA: TGTGCCAGCAGGCCAGGGGGCAGGGGCCCCTTCGCTGAAGCTTTCTTT
V: TRBV4-3; J: TRBJ1-5; D: TRBD1; size: once; CDR3: CASSQDQGGGGQPQHF; DNA: TGCGCCAGCAGCCAAGATCAGGGGGGGGGTGGCCAGCCCCAGCATTTT
V: TRBV11-2; J: TRBJ1-3; D: TRBD1; size: -; CDR3: CASSLNRGRVNTIYF; DNA: TGTGCCAGCAGCCTCAACAGGGGAAGGGTCAACACCATATATTTT
V: TRBV10-3; J: TRBJ1-2; D: -; size: -; CDR3: CGSGADHYYGYTF; DNA: TGTGGTTCTGGTGCCGATCATTACTATGGCTACACCTTC
V: TRBV19; J: TRBJ1-1; D: -; size: -; CDR3: CASRLNTEAFF; DNA: TGTGCCAGTAGGCTGAACACTGAAGCTTTCTTT
V: TRBV7-3; J: TRBJ2-3; D: TRBD2; size: once; CDR3: CASSSGGDTQYF; DNA: TGTGCCAGCAGCTCGGGGGGAGATACGCAGTATTTT
V: TRBV9; J: TRBJ2-1; D: -; size: -; CDR3: CASSEGQPVYNEQFF; DNA: TGTGCCAGCAGCGAGGGGCAGCCCGTCTACAATGAGCAGTTCTTC
V: TRBV5-4; J: TRBJ2-1; D: TRBD1; size: -; CDR3: CASSSGQYNEQFF; DNA: TGTGCCAGCAGCTCGGGACAGTACAATGAGCAGTTCTTC
V: TRBV29-1; J: TRBJ2-5; D: TRBD1; size: few; CDR3: CSVGIRRSGTVRGETQYF; DNA: TGCAGCGTTGGGATCCGAAGGTCCGGGACAGTGAGGGGAGAGACCCAGTACTTC
V: TRBV19; J: TRBJ1-1; D: -; size: -; CDR3: CASSIVYRDTEAFF; DNA: TGTGCCAGTAGTATCGTGTACAGGGACACTGAAGCTTTCTTT
V: TRBV9; J: TRBJ2-1; D: -; size: -; CDR3: CASSVGGGPEQFF; DNA: TGTGCCAGCAGCGTGGGAGGGGGGCCTGAGCAGTTCTTC
V: TRBV20-1; J: TRBJ1-5; D: -; size: once; CDR3: CSASSGQPQHF; DNA: TGCAGTGCTAGTTCAGGGCAGCCCCAGCATTTT
V: TRBV30; J: TRBJ1-6; D: -; size: few; CDR3: CAWDNRVDSPLHF; DNA: TGTGCCTGGGACAATCGGGTTGATTCACCCCTCCACTTT
V: TRBV18; J: TRBJ2-5; D: -; size: -; CDR3: CASSLDPGETQYF; DNA: TGTGCCAGCTCACTGGATCCGGGTGAGACCCAGTACTTC
V: TRBV28; J: TRBJ1-5; D: TRBD1; size: once; CDR3: CASSTRDRGSNQPQHF; DNA: TGTGCCAGCAGTACCCGGGACAGGGGGAGCAATCAGCCCCAGCATTTT
V: TRBV30; J: TRBJ1-5; D: -; size: -; CDR3: CAWSVPGLLSNQPQHF; DNA: TGTGCCTGGAGTGTACCGGGGCTGCTGAGCAATCAGCCCCAGCATTTT
V: TRBV19; J: TRBJ2-7; D: TRBD1; size: -; CDR3: CASSDRGISYEQYF; DNA: TGTGCCAGTAGTGACAGGGGGATCTCCTACGAGCAGTACTTC
V: TRBV4-2; J: TRBJ2-1; D: -; size: few; CDR3: CASSQHTASSYNEQFF; DNA: TGTGCCAGCAGCCAACACACAGCAAGCTCCTACAATGAGCAGTTCTTC
V: TRBV7-2; J: TRBJ2-1; D: -; size: -; CDR3: CASSLAGYEQFF; DNA: TGTGCCAGCAGCTTGGCGGGATATGAGCAGTTCTTC
V: TRBV15; J: TRBJ2-2; D: TRBD2; size: -; CDR3: CATSTRGEGGELFF; DNA: TGTGCCACCAGCACCCGGGGGGAGGGCGGGGAGCTGTTTTTT
V: TRBV5-4; J: TRBJ2-6; D: -; size: -; CDR3: CASSSLLLSGANVLTF; DNA: TGTGCCAGCAGCTCTCTACTCCTCTCTGGGGCCAACGTCCTGACTTTC
V: TRBV18; J: TRBJ1-3; D: -; size: -; CDR3: CASSPQSIPGNTIYF; DNA: TGTGCCAGCTCACCACAGTCGATACCTGGAAACACCATATATTTT
V: TRBV28; J: TRBJ2-7; D: TRBD1; size: -; CDR3: CASSLPRTGPREQYF; DNA: TGTGCCAGCAGTTTACCCCGGACAGGGCCGCGGGAGCAGTACTTC
V: TRBV6-1; J: TRBJ2-3; D: -; size: -; CDR3: CASVPGGKNTQYF; DNA: TGTGCCAGCGTCCCAGGAGGGAAGAATACGCAGTATTTT
V: TRBV27; J: TRBJ2-7; D: -; size: -; CDR3: CASKLQGANYEQYF; DNA: TGTGCCAGCAAACTCCAGGGAGCCAACTACGAGCAGTACTTC
V: TRBV7-9; J: TRBJ2-7; D: TRBD1; size: once; CDR3: CASSSNRDSTYEQYF; DNA: TGTGCCAGCAGCTCAAACCGGGACAGCACCTACGAGCAGTACTTC